This T cell receptor (beta chain) was sequenced for a study of OX40 agonist ivuxolimab in advanced cancers. Study context: Each dose-escalation patient presented with hepatocellular carcinoma, melanoma, renal cell or head and neck cancer. Three partial responders included one hepatocellular carcinoma patient and two cutaneous melanoma patients. Overall study findings and caveats: Average numbers of expanded clones were greater in CD8+ T cells than in CD4+.

Concerning this clone itself: Its antigen is currently unknown.

The data were produced by immunoSEQ multiplex PCR, yet TCRdb's version contains in-frame clones alone and is incomplete. This table has under 85,000 clones, around 87% appearing once. The material sequenced was CD4+ or CD8+ T cells sorted from blood, taken in a trial of the OX40 agonist ivuxolimab. The receptor was isolated from an adult with an advanced solid tumor such as melanoma, head and neck, liver or kidney cancer.

CDR3 in DNA: TGTGCCAGCAGTGAGGGAGCGGGGGGGGCCTACGAGCAGTACTTC. Translated: CASSEGAGGAYEQYF. The chain couples TRBV2 to TRBJ2-7, with 10 nucleotides matching TRBD2. J lost 2 bases, V lost 3 bases, and 4 bases had no gene match. The length of the CDR3 is 15 residues. From germline, CDR1 is SNHLY and CDR2 FYNNEI.